This entry lists 4 T cell receptor beta chains sequenced from one sample in a study of T-cell reconstitution after alpha-beta-depleted transplantation in children. This sample's TCRbeta library carried unique molecular identifier barcodes. From the PCR reads, TCRdb called clonotypes with MiXCR, one entry per CDR3 protein. The sample gives around 230,000 distinct CDR3 sequences, approximately 15% of which show up once; 43% is in the top ten. This specimen consisted of PBMCs, mostly from graft donor cells, obtained 360 days after TCRalphabeta/CD19-depleted stem cell transplant. These receptors came from a male patient between 2 and 10 years old who had a stem cell transplant for acute lymphoblastic leukemia, so the T cells may come from the graft donor.

This clonotype came up a few times. The rearrangement uses TRBV7-2 and TRBJ2-1, with 11 positions matching TRBD2. J gave up 5 bases and V 5 bases, and 5 bases lay outside the gene matches. This CDR3 is built from 15 residues. The germline V gene encodes CDR1 SGHTA and CDR2 FQGNSA. The CDR3 spells CASSHSGRDHNEQFF. DNA for the CDR3: TGTGCCAGCAGCCATAGCGGGAGGGATCACAATGAGCAGTTCTTC.

The chain uses TRBV20-1 and TRBJ2-1; 10 bases agree with TRBD2. There are 13 residues in the CDR3. Germline V gene lookup returns CDR1 DFQATT and CDR2 SNEGSKA (reference sequence). Trimming cost V 6 bases and J 6 bases; bases outside gene matches: 5. The CDR3 DNA sequence: TGCAGTGCCGGGACTAGCGCATTCAATGAGCAGTTCTTC. This codes for CSAGTSAFNEQFF.

The chain joins TRBV4-1 to TRBJ2-5, with TRBD1 identical over 7 bases. The germline CDR1 and CDR2 sequences are MGHRA and YSYEKL. J gave up 2 bases and V 5 bases, and 2 bases lay outside the gene matches. The CDR3 has 13 residues. The CDR3 DNA reads TGCGCCAGCAGCTGGGGACAGCAAGAGACCCAGTACTTC. The encoded protein is CASSWGQQETQYF.

V usage is TRBV7-6 and J usage is TRBJ1-1; D not certain. V lost 2 bases and J 5 bases, leaving 9 bases between the germline ends. Germline-derived CDR1 and CDR2 are SGHVS and FNYEAQ. The CDR3 is 13 amino acids. In DNA, the CDR3 is TGTGCCAGCAGCTTATACGGAGGGACTGAAGCTTTCTTT. Protein sequence: CASSLYGGTEAFF.